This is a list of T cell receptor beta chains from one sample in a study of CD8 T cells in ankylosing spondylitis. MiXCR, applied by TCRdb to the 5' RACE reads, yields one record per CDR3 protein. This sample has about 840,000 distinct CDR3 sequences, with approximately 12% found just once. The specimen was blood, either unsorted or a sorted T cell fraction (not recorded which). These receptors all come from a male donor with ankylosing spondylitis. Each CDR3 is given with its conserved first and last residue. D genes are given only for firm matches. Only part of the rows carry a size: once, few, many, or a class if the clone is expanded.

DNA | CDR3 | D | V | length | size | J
TGCAGCCCAAACGGGTACAATGAGCAGTTCTTC | CSPNGYNEQFF | . | TRBV20-1 | 11 | few | TRBJ2-1
TGTGCCATCGGTGAGAGGATTAATTCACCCCTCCACTTT | CAIGERINSPLHF | . | TRBV10-3 | 13 | many | TRBJ1-6
TGCAGTGCTAGTTTCAACGAGCAGTACTTC | CSASFNEQYF | . | TRBV20-1 | 10 | few | TRBJ2-7
TGTGCCACCAGTGAGCCCGGGACAGGAGCGCAGTATTTT | CATSEPGTGAQYF | TRBD1 | TRBV24-1 | 13 | few | TRBJ2-3
TGTGCCAGCAGCTTAGGGCGCGGAAACATTCAGTACTTC | CASSLGRGNIQYF | . | TRBV11-2 | 13 | few | TRBJ2-4
TGCAGTGCTAGAGATTATGGGCTCTCCTACGAGCAGTACTTC | CSARDYGLSYEQYF | . | TRBV20-1 | 14 | . | TRBJ2-7
TGTGCCAGCAGTACAGGGATCCCCTATGGCTACACCTTC | CASSTGIPYGYTF | . | TRBV9 | 13 | few | TRBJ1-2
TGCGCCAGCAGCTTGCAGCTCAGGGGGCCCTACGAGCAGTACTTC | CASSLQLRGPYEQYF | TRBD1 | TRBV5-1 | 15 | few | TRBJ2-7
TGTGCCAGCAGTTCTCCGGACCGCCAAGGAAGGGGAAAACTGTTTTTT | CASSSPDRQGRGKLFF | . | TRBV6-5 | 16 | many | TRBJ1-4
TGCAGTGCTAGAGTTCTAGCGGGAGGGCCTAGGGGCCTTCCAGATACGCAGTATTTT | CSARVLAGGPRGLPDTQYF | TRBD2 | TRBV20-1 | 19 | . | TRBJ2-3
TGTGCCAGCAGCCTCGGGGGACAGGGGGCGGATACGCAGTATTTT | CASSLGGQGADTQYF | TRBD1 | TRBV28 | 15 | once | TRBJ2-3
TGTGCCAGCAGCTATCTCGCCAGGGGAAGAACCTACGAGCAGTACTTC | CASSYLARGRTYEQYF | . | TRBV7-9 | 16 | . | TRBJ2-7
TGCAGTGCTAGAGATCCCAGGGAGGGAGACATTCAGTACTTC | CSARDPREGDIQYF | TRBD2 | TRBV20-1 | 14 | few | TRBJ2-4
TGTGCCAGTATGAGGACAGGGTATTACGAGCAGTACTTC | CASMRTGYYEQYF | TRBD1 | TRBV4-2 | 13 | few | TRBJ2-7
TGTGCCAGCTACCCAGTGGGACGACTTCCTCCCCGGATCTACGAGCAGTACTTC | CASYPVGRLPPRIYEQYF | . | TRBV27 | 18 | . | TRBJ2-7
TGCAGTGCTAACCGGGACAGGGGTTACGAGCAGTACTTC | CSANRDRGYEQYF | TRBD1 | TRBV20-1 | 13 | many | TRBJ2-7
TGCGCCAGCAGCTTGGAAGAGTTGACAGGGGGCAACTATGGCTACACCTTC | CASSLEELTGGNYGYTF | TRBD1 | TRBV5-1 | 17 | . | TRBJ1-2
TGTGCCACCCAGGACAGGGGAGGAAGCAATCAGCCCCAGCATTTT | CATQDRGGSNQPQHF | TRBD1 | TRBV6-2/TRBV6-3 | 15 | many | TRBJ1-5
TGCGCCAGCAGCTTACAGGGGTCCAAAAACATTCAGTACTTC | CASSLQGSKNIQYF | TRBD1 | TRBV5-1 | 14 | many | TRBJ2-4
TGTGCCATCAGCCCCGCGGACACTGAAGCTTTCTTT | CAISPADTEAFF | . | TRBV10-3 | 12 | . | TRBJ1-1
TGTGCCAGCTCACCCTTCGGGCTTCCTGGGGGCTACGAGCAGTACTTC | CASSPFGLPGGYEQYF | . | TRBV18 | 16 | few | TRBJ2-7
TGCGCCAGCAGCCCGGGGGACTTAGGGGAGCTGTTTTTT | CASSPGDLGELFF | . | TRBV5-1 | 13 | . | TRBJ2-2
TGTGCCAGCAGCTTGACAGGGGGCCAATACGAGCAGTACTTC | CASSLTGGQYEQYF | TRBD1 | TRBV7-2 | 14 | few | TRBJ2-7
TGTGCCAGCAGCGCCCGGGATCTGGGAGGGACCCAGTACTTC | CASSARDLGGTQYF | . | TRBV9 | 14 | . | TRBJ2-5
TGTGCCAGCAGCTTATACTACAGGGGGCAGGGGCAGTACTTC | CASSLYYRGQGQYF | TRBD1 | TRBV7-2 | 14 | . | TRBJ2-7
TGTGCCATCAGATCGAACCGGGACTCTAGCGGTGAGCAGTTCTTC | CAIRSNRDSSGEQFF | TRBD2 | TRBV10-3 | 15 | . | TRBJ2-1
TGCAGCGCCCACTCAGGATACGAGCAGTACTTC | CSAHSGYEQYF | . | TRBV29-1 | 11 | many | TRBJ2-7
TGCAGTGCTAGAGAGGTGGGGCGGGAGCAGTTCTTC | CSAREVGREQFF | . | TRBV20-1 | 12 | . | TRBJ2-1
TGTGCCATCAGTGAAGTGGACAAGGGGAGCCATGGATCCTTC | CAISEVDKGSHGSF | . | TRBV10-3 | 14 | few | TRBJ1-2
TGCAGTGCTAGAGTTTTAGGGAAGAACACTGAAGCTTTCTTT | CSARVLGKNTEAFF | . | TRBV20-1 | 14 | many | TRBJ1-1
TGTGCCAGCAGCTTTAGACTAGCGGCCAAAGAGACCCAGTACTTC | CASSFRLAAKETQYF | TRBD2 | TRBV11-1 | 15 | many | TRBJ2-5
TGTGCCAGCTCACCACGGGACGACTACGAGCAGTACTTC | CASSPRDDYEQYF | . | TRBV18 | 13 | . | TRBJ2-7
TGTGCCAGCAGTCCCTCAGGGTCGAGCTCCTACAATGAGCAGTTCTTC | CASSPSGSSSYNEQFF | . | TRBV28 | 16 | . | TRBJ2-1
TGTGCCAGCAGTACTAGGCCCCTCAGGACCCAGTACTTC | CASSTRPLRTQYF | . | TRBV28 | 13 | few | TRBJ2-5
TGCGCCAGCAGCCAAGAGAAGTTATCGAGAGGGAGAGCTACGCAGTATTTT | CASSQEKLSRGRATQYF | . | TRBV4-3 | 17 | many | TRBJ2-3
TGCGCCAGCAGCTTGGTCCCGGGTCAGACGAACACTGAAGCTTTCTTT | CASSLVPGQTNTEAFF | . | TRBV5-1 | 16 | many | TRBJ1-1
TGTGCCAGCAGCCAAGCGTGGGAGGGCACGGCCCAGTACTTC | CASSQAWEGTAQYF | TRBD2 | TRBV3-1 | 14 | . | TRBJ2-5
TGCAGTGCTAGAGAGGGGGGGTCACGGAACTATGGCTACACCTTC | CSAREGGSRNYGYTF | . | TRBV20-1 | 15 | few | TRBJ1-2
TGTGCCAGCAAGCCCAGATCCTCACTATCTGGAAACACCATATATTTT | CASKPRSSLSGNTIYF | . | TRBV27 | 16 | . | TRBJ1-3
TGTGCCAGCAGCTTAGACCCCTACTCTGGAAACACCATATATTTT | CASSLDPYSGNTIYF | . | TRBV7-2 | 15 | . | TRBJ1-3